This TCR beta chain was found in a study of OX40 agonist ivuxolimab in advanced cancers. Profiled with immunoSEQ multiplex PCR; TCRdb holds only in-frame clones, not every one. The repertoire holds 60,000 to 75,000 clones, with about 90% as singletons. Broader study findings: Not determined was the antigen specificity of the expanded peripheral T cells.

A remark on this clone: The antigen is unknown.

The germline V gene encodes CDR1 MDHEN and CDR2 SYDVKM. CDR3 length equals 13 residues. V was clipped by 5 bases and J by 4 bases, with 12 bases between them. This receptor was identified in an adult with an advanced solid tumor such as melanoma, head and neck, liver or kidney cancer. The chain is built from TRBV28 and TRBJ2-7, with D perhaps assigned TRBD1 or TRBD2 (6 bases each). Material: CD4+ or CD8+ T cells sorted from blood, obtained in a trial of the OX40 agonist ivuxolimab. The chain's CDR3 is CASSPPGAYEQYF. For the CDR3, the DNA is TGTGCCAGCAGTCCCCCGGGGGCATACGAGCAGTACTTC.